The following is a T cell receptor (beta chain) sequence with its context. Antigen: not known. TCRdb re-called the reads with MiXCR, one entry per CDR3 protein. Of about 920,000 distinct CDR3 sequences listed, roughly 30% are singletons. This specimen belongs to a study of T cell repertoires in cytomegalovirus infection. Overall study: Matching HLA type and CMV infection were both indicated by public TCR beta signatures. Notes on the study in general: CMV carriers having the relevant HLA were flagged by cumulative public TCR beta family frequency. The ex vivo response was dominated by HLA-C-restricted CMV-specific TCR beta clonotypes.

Looked up from germline, CDR1 is MNHEY and CDR2 is SVGEGT. Trimming removed 6 bases from V and 5 bases from J, with 22 bases in between. This CDR3 is built from 16 residues. The chain joins TRBV6-2 or TRBV6-3 to TRBJ2-5; D assignment may be TRBD1 or TRBD2 (6 bases each). Source: cultured CD8+ T cells from PBMCs, taken from culture after CMV antigen stimulation. This TCR derives from a human donor in good health (CMV status not recorded). Some clones in this sample may be carry-over from other donors' samples. The CDR3 region is CASSYDRRRGGETQYF. CDR3 DNA sequence: TGTGCCAGCAGCTATGACAGGCGGCGAGGAGGGGAGACCCAGTACTTC.